The 16 T cell receptor beta chains below all came from one sample that was sequenced in a study of blood T cell repertoires in COVID-19. Using immunoSEQ multiplex PCR, the repertoire was profiled, and TCRdb retains in-frame clones only, with some absent. The sample gives 250,000 or so clones, 86% of which show up once; about 3% is in the top ten. Sequencing was done on a sample of peripheral blood. The source is a woman aged 30 to 39 with active or convalescent COVID-19.

V and J are TRBV6-5 and TRBJ2-7, with D tentatively TRBD2 (5 bases). CDR1 is MNHEY and CDR2 is SVGAGI in the germline V gene. There are 12 residues in the CDR3. The V and J ends lost 5 bases and 7 bases respectively, with 12 bases between them. CDR3 DNA: TGTGCCAGCAGTCTGGACTTGTGGGAGCAGTACTTC. Its protein product is CASSLDLWEQYF.

The rearrangement links TRBV27 to TRBJ1-1; the D is unclear. The CDR3 runs to 13 residues. Germline CDR1 is MNHEY and CDR2 is SMNVEV (reference sequence). The V end lost 8 bases, the J end lost 0 bases, and 10 bases lay between the germline ends. The CDR3 nucleotides read TGTGCCAGCTGGGCCTCTATGAACACTGAAGCTTTCTTT. Protein sequence: CASWASMNTEAFF.

The J gene is TRBJ2-7, the V gene TRBV2, with 8 bases lining up with TRBD1. CDR3 length equals 14 residues. Per germline, CDR1 SNHLY and CDR2 FYNNEI. V gave up 6 bases and J gave up 5 bases; unmatched junction bases: 9. The CDR3 DNA reads TGTGCCAGCAGCGCCCGGACAGGGACCCACGAGCAGTACTTC. As protein: CASSARTGTHEQYF.

The rearrangement joins TRBV12-3 or TRBV12-4 to TRBJ1-1; D remains unclear. The CDR3 consists of 13 residues. The V end lost 4 bases, the J end lost 5 bases, and 11 bases lay between the germline ends. The DNA of the CDR3 is TGTGCCAGCAGTTACGTCGGGAATACTGAAGCTTTCTTT. It translates to CASSYVGNTEAFF.

The chain uses TRBV18 and TRBJ2-3, with D hard to call. CDR1 is KGHSH, CDR2 LQKENI, per germline. Trimming removed 3 bases at V and 1 base at J, with 11 bases between. This CDR3 is 15 amino acids long. CDR3 amino acids: CASSPSHTRTDTQYF. CDR3 DNA sequence: TGTGCCAGCTCACCTTCGCACACGCGCACAGATACGCAGTATTTT.

This chain joins TRBV23-1 and TRBJ1-4; D uncertain. TRBV23-1 is known as an ORF, though its function is uncertain. The ends were cut back, 3 bases at V and 2 bases at J, with 13 bases in the middle. CDR3 length: 16 amino acids. The CDR3 sequence is CASSHPGWRTNEKLFF. DNA of the CDR3: TGCGCCAGCAGTCACCCAGGTTGGCGTACTAATGAAAAACTGTTTTTT.

This chain links TRBV5-1 with TRBJ2-7, with 7 bases lining up with TRBD2. The ends lost 4 bases at V and 3 bases at J; junction bases unmatched: 4. Germline V gene sequence: CDR1 SGHRS, CDR2 YFSETQ. The CDR3 is made up of 13 amino acids. CDR3: CASSPTGGYEQYF. CDR3 coding DNA: TGCGCCAGCAGCCCGACGGGAGGCTACGAGCAGTACTTC. Full variable domain (rest looked up from reference TRBV5-1 and TRBJ2-7): KAGVTQTPRYLIKTRGQQVTLSCSPISGHRSVSWYQQTPGQGLQFLFEYFSETQRNKGNFPGRFSGRQFSNSRSEMNVSTLELGDSALYLCASSPTGGYEQYFGPGTRLTVT.

The chain employs TRBV5-4 and TRBJ2-5, with 11 bases that match TRBD2. The CDR3 has 18 residues. Trimming took 0 bases from V and 4 from J; bases not matched to a gene: 11. Germline CDR1 is SGHNT and CDR2 is YYREEE (reference sequence). The CDR3 here is CASSLAVLAGGPLETQYF. CDR3 DNA: TGTGCCAGCAGCTTGGCCGTTTTAGCGGGGGGGCCCCTAGAGACCCAGTACTTC.

The chain recombines TRBV27 with TRBJ2-1; 7 positions match TRBD1. The CDR3 runs 18 residues. The trim removed 4 bases at V and 4 bases at J, leaving 16 bases unmatched. The germline V gene has CDR1 MNHEY and CDR2 SMNVEV (reference sequence). The CDR3 here is CASSSTRLQGLGYNEQFF. CDR3 in DNA: TGTGCCAGCAGTTCAACTCGTTTACAGGGGCTTGGGTACAATGAGCAGTTCTTC.

The CDR3 reads CASSSGQGATEAFF. The CDR3, as DNA: TGTGCCAGCAGTTCGGGACAGGGGGCCACTGAAGCTTTCTTT. The chain couples TRBV27 to TRBJ1-1, with 12 positions matching TRBD1. CDR3 size: 14 residues. Germline CDR1 and CDR2: MNHEY and SMNVEV (reference sequence). The V gene end was trimmed by 4 bases and the J gene end by 4 bases; junction bases not matched to a gene: 1.

The gene calls are TRBV7-2 and TRBJ1-6; the match to TRBD1 covers 11 bases. CDR1 is SGHTA and CDR2 is FQGNSA in the germline V gene. The V gene end was trimmed by 4 bases and the J gene end by 6 bases; junction bases not matched to a gene: 5. The CDR3 has 16 residues. CDR3: CASSSGQGAGNSPLHF. The CDR3 region has the DNA TGTGCCAGCAGCTCCGGACAGGGGGCAGGTAATTCACCCCTCCACTTT.

The chain joins TRBV5-1 to TRBJ2-3, with D perhaps matching TRBD1 (5 bases). Looked up from germline, CDR1 is SGHRS and CDR2 is YFSETQ. V shed 1 base and J shed 5 bases, with 8 bases lying between them. This CDR3 has 13 residues. The DNA for the CDR3 is TGCGCCAGCAGCTTGATAGGGGAAGATACGCAGTATTTT. Residues: CASSLIGEDTQYF. Using reference TRBV5-1 and TRBJ2-3 for the parts outside the CDR3, the full variable domain is KAGVTQTPRYLIKTRGQQVTLSCSPISGHRSVSWYQQTPGQGLQFLFEYFSETQRNKGNFPGRFSGRQFSNSRSEMNVSTLELGDSALYLCASSLIGEDTQYFGPGTRLTVL.

The V call is TRBV4-3, the J call TRBJ1-3, with TRBD1 as a possible D gene (6 bases). CDR3 length: 15 amino acids. Looked up from germline, CDR1 is LGHNA and CDR2 is YSLEER. V was pared by 2 bases and J by 3 bases, with 11 bases between. CDR3 region: CASSQNTGLGNTIYF. The DNA for the CDR3 is TGCGCCAGCAGCCAAAACACAGGGCTTGGAAACACCATATATTTT.

This chain links TRBV4-3 with TRBJ1-5; 8 bases line up with TRBD1. The CDR3 is 13 amino acids. With V trimmed by 4 bases and J by 5 bases, 1 base remained unmatched. The V gene's germline CDR1 is LGHNA and CDR2 YSLEER. CDR3 residues: CASSLDRDQPQHF. Written as DNA, the CDR3 is TGCGCCAGCAGCCTGGACAGGGATCAGCCCCAGCATTTT.

This clone appeared once. The chain recombines TRBV7-3 with TRBJ2-1; 11 bases line up with TRBD2. After removal of 5 bases from V and 7 bases from J, the junction contained 10 bases not matched to a gene. CDR1 is SGHTA, CDR2 FQGTGA, per germline. The CDR3 contains 16 residues. CDR3 sequence reads: CASSPSSGGTGNEQFF. The DNA for the CDR3 is TGTGCCAGCAGCCCCTCTAGCGGGGGGACTGGGAATGAGCAGTTCTTC. The variable domain in full, with the rest retrieved from reference TRBV7-3 and TRBJ2-1, is GAGVSQTPSNKVTEKGKYVELRCDPISGHTALYWYRQSLGQGPEFLIYFQGTGAADDSGLPNDRFFAVRPEGSVSTLKIQRTERGDSAVYLCASSPSSGGTGNEQFFGPGTRLTVL.

The chain employs TRBV11-3 and TRBJ2-3; 8 positions match TRBD1. J lost 2 bases, V lost 5 bases, and 6 bases had no gene match. This CDR3 has 15 residues. Germline CDR1 reads SGHNT; CDR2 reads YENEEA. The CDR3: CASSQTGALTDTQYF. CDR3 coding DNA: TGTGCCAGCAGCCAGACAGGGGCCCTCACAGATACGCAGTATTTT.